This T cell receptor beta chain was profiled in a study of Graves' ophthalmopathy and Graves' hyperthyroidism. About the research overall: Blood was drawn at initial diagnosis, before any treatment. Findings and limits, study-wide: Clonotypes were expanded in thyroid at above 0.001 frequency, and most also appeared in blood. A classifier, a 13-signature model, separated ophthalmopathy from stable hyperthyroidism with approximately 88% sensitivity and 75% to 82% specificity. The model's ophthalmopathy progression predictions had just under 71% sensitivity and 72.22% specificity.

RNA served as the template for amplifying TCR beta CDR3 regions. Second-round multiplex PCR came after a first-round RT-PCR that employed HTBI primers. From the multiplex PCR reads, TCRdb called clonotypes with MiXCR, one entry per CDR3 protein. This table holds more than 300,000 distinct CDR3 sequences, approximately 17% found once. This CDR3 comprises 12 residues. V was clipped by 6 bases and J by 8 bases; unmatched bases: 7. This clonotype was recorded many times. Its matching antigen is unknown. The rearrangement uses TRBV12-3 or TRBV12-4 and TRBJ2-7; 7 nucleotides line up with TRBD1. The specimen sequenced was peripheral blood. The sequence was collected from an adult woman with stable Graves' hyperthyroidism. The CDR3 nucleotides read TGTGCCAGCAGGAGACAGGGTTCCCAGCAGTACTTC. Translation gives CASRRQGSQQYF.